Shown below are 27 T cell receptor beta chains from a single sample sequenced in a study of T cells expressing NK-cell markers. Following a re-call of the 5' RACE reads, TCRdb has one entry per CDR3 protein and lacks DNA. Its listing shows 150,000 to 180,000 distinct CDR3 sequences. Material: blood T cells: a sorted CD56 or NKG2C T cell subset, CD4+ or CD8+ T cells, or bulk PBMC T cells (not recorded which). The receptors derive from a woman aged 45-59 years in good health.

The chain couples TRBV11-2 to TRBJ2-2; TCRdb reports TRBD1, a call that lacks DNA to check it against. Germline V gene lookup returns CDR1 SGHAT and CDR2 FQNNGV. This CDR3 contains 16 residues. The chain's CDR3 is CASSHPGQGATGELFF. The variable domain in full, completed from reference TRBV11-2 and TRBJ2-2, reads EAGVAQSPRYKIIEKRQSVAFWCNPISGHATLYWYQQILGQGPKLLIQFQNNGVVDDSQLPKDRFSAERLKGVDSTLKIQPAKLEDSAVYLCASSHPGQGATGELFFGEGSRLTVL.

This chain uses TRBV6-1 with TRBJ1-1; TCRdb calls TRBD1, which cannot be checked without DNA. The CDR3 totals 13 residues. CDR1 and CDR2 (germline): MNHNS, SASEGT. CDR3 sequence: CASRTGSGTEAFF.

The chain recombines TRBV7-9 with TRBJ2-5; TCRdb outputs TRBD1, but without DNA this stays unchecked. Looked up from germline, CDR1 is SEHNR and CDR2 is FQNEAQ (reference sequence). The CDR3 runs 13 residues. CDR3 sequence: CASGRGAEETQYF.

The CDR3 sequence is CSVESPTRNTEAFF. This sequence joins TRBV29-1 and TRBJ1-1; TCRdb's D call, TRBD1, is unchecked because there is no DNA. The CDR3 contains 14 residues. Germline V lookup: CDR1 SQVTM, CDR2 ANQGSEA.

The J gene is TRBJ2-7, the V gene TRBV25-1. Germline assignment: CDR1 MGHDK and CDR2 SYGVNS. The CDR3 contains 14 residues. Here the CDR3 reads CASSELMAPYEQYF.

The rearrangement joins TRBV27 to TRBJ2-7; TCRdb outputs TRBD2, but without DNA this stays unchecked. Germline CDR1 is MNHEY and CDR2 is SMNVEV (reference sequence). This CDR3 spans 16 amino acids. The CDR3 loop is CASGLLAGGFISEQYF.

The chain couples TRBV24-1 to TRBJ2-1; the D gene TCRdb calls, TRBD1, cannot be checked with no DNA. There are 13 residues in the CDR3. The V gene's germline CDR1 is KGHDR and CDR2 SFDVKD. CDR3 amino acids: CATSDSTGNEQFF.

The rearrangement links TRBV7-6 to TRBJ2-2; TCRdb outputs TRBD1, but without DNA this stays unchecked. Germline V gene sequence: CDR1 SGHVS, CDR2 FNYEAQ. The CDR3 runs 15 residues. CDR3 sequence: CASSLNRGGTGELFF. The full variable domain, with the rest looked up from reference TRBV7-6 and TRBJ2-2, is GAGVSQSPRYKVTKRGQDVALRCDPISGHVSLYWYRQALGQGPEFLTYFNYEAQQDKSGLPNDRFSAERPEGSISTLTIQRTEQRDSAMYRCASSLNRGGTGELFFGEGSRLTVL.

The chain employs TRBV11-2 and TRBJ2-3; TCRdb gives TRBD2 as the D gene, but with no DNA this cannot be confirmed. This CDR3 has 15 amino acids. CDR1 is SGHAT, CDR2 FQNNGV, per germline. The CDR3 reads CASTLAGGVSDTQYF.

The CDR3 spells CASTPSRDTGELFF. J is TRBJ2-2 and V is TRBV12-3 or TRBV12-4; TCRdb gives TRBD1 as the D gene, but with no DNA this cannot be confirmed. The CDR3 runs 14 residues.

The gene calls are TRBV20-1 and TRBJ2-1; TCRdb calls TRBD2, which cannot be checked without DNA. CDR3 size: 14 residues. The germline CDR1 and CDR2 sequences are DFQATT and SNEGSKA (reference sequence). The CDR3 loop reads CSARAGGPINEQFF.

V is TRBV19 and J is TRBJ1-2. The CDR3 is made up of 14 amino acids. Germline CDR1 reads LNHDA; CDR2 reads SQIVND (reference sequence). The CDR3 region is CASSTQWVDYGYTF.

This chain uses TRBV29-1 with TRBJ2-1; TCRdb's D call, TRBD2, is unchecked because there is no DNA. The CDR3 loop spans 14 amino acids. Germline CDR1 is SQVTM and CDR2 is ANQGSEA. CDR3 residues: CSVLGLAGPDEQFF.

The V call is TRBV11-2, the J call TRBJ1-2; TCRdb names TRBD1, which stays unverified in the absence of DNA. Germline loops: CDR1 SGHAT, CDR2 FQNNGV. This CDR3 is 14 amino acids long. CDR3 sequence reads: CASSPTTGNYGYTF.

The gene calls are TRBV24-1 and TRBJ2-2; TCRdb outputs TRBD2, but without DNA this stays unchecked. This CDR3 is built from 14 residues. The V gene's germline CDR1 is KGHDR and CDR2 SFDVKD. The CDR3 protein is CATSLSGPTGELFF.

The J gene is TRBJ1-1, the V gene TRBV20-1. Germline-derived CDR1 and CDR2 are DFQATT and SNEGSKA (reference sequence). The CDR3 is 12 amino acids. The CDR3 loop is CSARDRVSEAFF.

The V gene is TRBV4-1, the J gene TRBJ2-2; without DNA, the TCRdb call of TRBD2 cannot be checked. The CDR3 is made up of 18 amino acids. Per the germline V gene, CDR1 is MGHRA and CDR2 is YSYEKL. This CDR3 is CASSQVASGRADTGELFF.

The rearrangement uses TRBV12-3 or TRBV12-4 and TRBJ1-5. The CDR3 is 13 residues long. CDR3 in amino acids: CASGNSFNQPQHF.

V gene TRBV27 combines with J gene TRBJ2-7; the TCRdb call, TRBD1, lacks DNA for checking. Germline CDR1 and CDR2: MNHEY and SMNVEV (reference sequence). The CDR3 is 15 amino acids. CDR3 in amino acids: CASSSGTGRSYEQYF.

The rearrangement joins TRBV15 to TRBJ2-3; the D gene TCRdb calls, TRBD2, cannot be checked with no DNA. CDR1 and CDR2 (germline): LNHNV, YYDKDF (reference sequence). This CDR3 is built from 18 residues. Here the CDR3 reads CATAPSIVSGRLGDTQYF.

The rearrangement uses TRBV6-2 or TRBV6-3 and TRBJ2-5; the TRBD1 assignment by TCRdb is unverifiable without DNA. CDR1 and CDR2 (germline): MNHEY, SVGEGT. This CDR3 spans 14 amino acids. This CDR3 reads CASSRTEIQETQYF.

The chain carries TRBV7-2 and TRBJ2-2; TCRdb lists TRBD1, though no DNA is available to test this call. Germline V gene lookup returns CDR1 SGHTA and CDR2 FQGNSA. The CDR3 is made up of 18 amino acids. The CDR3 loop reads CASSLELSSLGRAGELFF.

The CDR3 is CASTRSGGYTF. The chain recombines TRBV9 with TRBJ1-2. The germline CDR1 and CDR2 sequences are SGDLS and YYNGEE. The CDR3 is 11 residues long.

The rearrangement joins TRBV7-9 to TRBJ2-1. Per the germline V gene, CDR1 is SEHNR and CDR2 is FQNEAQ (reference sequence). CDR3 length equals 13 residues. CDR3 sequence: CASSFGDYNEQFF.

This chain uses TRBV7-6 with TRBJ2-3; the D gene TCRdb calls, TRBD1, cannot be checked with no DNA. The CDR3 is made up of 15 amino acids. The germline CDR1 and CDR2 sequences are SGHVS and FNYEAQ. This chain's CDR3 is CASSLAGPPTDTQYF.

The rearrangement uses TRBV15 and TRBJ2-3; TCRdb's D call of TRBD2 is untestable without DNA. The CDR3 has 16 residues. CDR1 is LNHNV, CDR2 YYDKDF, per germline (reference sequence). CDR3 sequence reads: CATSRAGTSLTDTQYF.

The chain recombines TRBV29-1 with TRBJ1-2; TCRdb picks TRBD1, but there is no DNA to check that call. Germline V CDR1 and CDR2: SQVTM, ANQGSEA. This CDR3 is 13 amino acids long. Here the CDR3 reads CSAVHRGSYGYTF.